This is a list of T cell receptor beta chains from one sample in a study of blood T cell repertoires in COVID-19. Sequencing used immunoSEQ multiplex PCR; TCRdb keeps in-frame clones, though not all of them. Of around 140,000 clones in the sample, around 82% are singletons; the top ten hold roughly two fifths. Sample: peripheral blood. The receptors come from a human donor in a cohort sampled during active COVID-19. Each CDR3 is given with its conserved first and last residue. The order of the fields is V gene, clone size, D gene, J gene, CDR3 length, CDR3 protein, CDR3 DNA. The D gene is left open where the match is weak. Rows give clone size only sometimes, using once, few, many, or a class for an expanded clone.

>TRBV5-6|-|TRBD2|TRBJ2-3|14
CASSFRDYSDTQYF
TGTGCCAGCAGCTTCCGGGACTATTCAGATACGCAGTATTTT
>TRBV11-2|-|TRBD2|TRBJ2-7|15
CASSLAAGLTYEQYF
TGTGCCAGCAGCTTAGCCGCGGGACTAACTTACGAGCAGTACTTC
>TRBV29-1|-|-|TRBJ1-1|11
CSALRNTEAFF
TGCAGCGCCTTGAGGAACACTGAAGCTTTCTTT
>TRBV2|once|TRBD1|TRBJ1-5|15
CASSPGGFSNQPQHF
TGTGCCAGCAGCCCAGGGGGTTTCAGCAATCAGCCCCAGCATTTT
>TRBV6-2/TRBV6-3|-|TRBD2|TRBJ2-2|19
CASSYPGLAGTQWTGELFF
TGTGCCAGCAGTTACCCGGGACTAGCGGGGACCCAGTGGACCGGGGAGCTGTTTTTT
>TRBV9|once|TRBD1|TRBJ1-1|15
CASSLRTGLNTEAFF
TGTGCCAGCAGCCTAAGGACAGGGTTGAACACTGAAGCTTTCTTT
>TRBV11-2|few|-|TRBJ1-6|14
CASSYSDSNSPLHF
TGTGCCAGCAGCTACTCAGACAGTAATTCACCCCTCCACTTT
>TRBV18|-|TRBD1|TRBJ1-6|13
CASSPDRGSPLHF
TGTGCCAGCTCACCCGACAGGGGTTCACCCCTCCACTTT
>TRBV25-1|-|TRBD1|TRBJ2-7|15
CASSGRDRGIHEQYF
TGTGCCAGCAGTGGCCGGGACAGGGGAATCCACGAGCAGTACTTC
>TRBV27|-|-|TRBJ1-1|15
CASSLSLGGNTEAFF
TGTGCCAGCAGTTTATCGCTTGGAGGGAACACTGAAGCTTTCTTT
>TRBV19|-|-|TRBJ2-3|16
CASSPYIQLDTDTQYF
TGTGCCAGTAGTCCCTATATTCAGCTAGACACAGATACGCAGTATTTT
>TRBV4-1|few|TRBD1|TRBJ2-5|15
CASSQSRTGAETQYF
TGCGCCAGCAGCCAAAGCAGGACAGGGGCAGAGACCCAGTACTTC
>TRBV15|-|-|TRBJ2-1|14
CATSRGYSYNEQFF
TGTGCCACCAGCAGGGGCTACTCCTACAATGAGCAGTTCTTC
>TRBV2|-|TRBD1|TRBJ1-5|19
CASSEAKEQGVHFNQPQHF
TGTGCCAGCAGTGAAGCGAAGGAACAGGGGGTACACTTCAATCAGCCCCAGCATTTT
>TRBV27|-|-|TRBJ1-6|15
CASTRTVQGYSPLHF
TGTGCCAGCACCCGGACCGTGCAGGGTTATTCACCCCTCCACTTT
>TRBV19|-|-|TRBJ2-3|13
CASSPGGPDTQYF
TGTGCCAGTTCCCCGGGGGGCCCCGATACGCAGTATTTT
>TRBV4-3|-|-|TRBJ2-2|13
CASSQDLTGELFF
TGCGCCAGCAGCCAAGATCTGACCGGGGAGCTGTTTTTT
>TRBV3-1/TRBV3-2|-|TRBD2|TRBJ2-5|19
CASSQDWASGRQYQETQYF
TGTGCCAGCAGCCAAGATTGGGCTAGCGGGAGGCAGTACCAAGAGACCCAGTACTTC
>TRBV4-3|-|-|TRBJ2-1|14
CASSQESAGSEQFF
TGCGCCAGCAGCCAAGAGTCCGCCGGGAGTGAACAGTTCTTC
>TRBV5-4|-|-|TRBJ2-5|12
CASSTGQETQYF
TGTGCCAGCAGTACAGGCCAAGAGACCCAGTACTTC
>TRBV5-5|-|-|TRBJ2-7|14
CASSLTTSYYEQYF
TGTGCCAGCAGCTTGACTACCAGTTACTACGAGCAGTACTTC
>TRBV5-1|-|-|TRBJ2-6|16
CASSLFSVSGANVLTF
TGCGCCAGCAGCTTGTTTAGTGTCTCTGGGGCCAACGTCCTGACTTTC
>TRBV5-4|-|TRBD1|TRBJ1-2|13
CASSPAGGVGYTF
TGTGCCAGCAGCCCTGCAGGGGGTGTTGGCTACACCTTC
>TRBV2|-|TRBD2|TRBJ2-1|15
CASRPTSGEYNEQFF
TGTGCCAGCAGACCGACTAGCGGGGAGTACAATGAGCAGTTCTTC
>TRBV4-1|-|TRBD1|TRBJ2-7|15
CASSQDYRGHYEQYF
TGCGCCAGCAGCCAAGATTACAGGGGCCATTACGAGCAGTACTTC
>TRBV10-3|once|-|TRBJ1-2|11
CAISGVNGYTF
TGTGCCATCAGTGGCGTCAATGGCTACACCTTC
>TRBV12-5|-|TRBD1|TRBJ1-1|14
CASGLGQGGTEAFF
TGTGCTAGTGGTTTAGGACAGGGTGGCACTGAAGCTTTCTTT
>TRBV9|-|TRBD2|TRBJ2-2|17
CASSPPLKRGNTGELFF
TGTGCCAGCAGCCCGCCCCTGAAGCGGGGGAACACCGGGGAGCTGTTTTTT
>TRBV5-1|-|TRBD1|TRBJ2-7|15
CASSLAPTGAGEQYF
TGCGCCAGCAGCTTGGCCCCGACAGGGGCGGGGGAGCAGTACTTC
>TRBV5-1|-|-|TRBJ1-2|13
CASSLSGAYGYTF
TGCGCCAGCAGCTTGTCAGGGGCCTATGGCTACACCTTC
>TRBV12-3/TRBV12-4|-|-|TRBJ1-2|12
CASSYSGTRLDF
TGTGCCAGCTCATATTCCGGGACTAGACTAGATTTC
>TRBV19|-|-|TRBJ1-5|12
CASSPLSQPQHF
TGTGCCAGTAGTCCGCTAAGTCAGCCCCAGCATTTT
>TRBV5-1|-|-|TRBJ1-1|15
CASRGREGPNTEAFF
TGCGCCAGCAGGGGGAGGGAGGGCCCGAACACTGAAGCTTTCTTT
>TRBV24-1|-|TRBD1|TRBJ2-4|19
CATSDPQGAIPMAKNIQYF
TGTGCCACCAGTGACCCACAGGGGGCTATCCCCATGGCCAAAAACATTCAGTACTTC
>TRBV19|many|TRBD1|TRBJ1-6|15
CASSGDRRYNSPLHF
TGTGCCAGTAGTGGGGACAGGCGTTATAATTCACCCCTCCACTTT
>TRBV18|-|TRBD1|TRBJ2-2|15
CASSPRTGETGELFF
TGTGCCAGCTCACCGCGGACAGGGGAAACCGGGGAGCTGTTTTTT
>TRBV19|-|-|TRBJ1-2|12
CASSIAADGYTF
TGTGCCAGTAGTATTGCTGCGGATGGCTACACCTTC
>TRBV6-2/TRBV6-3|-|TRBD2|TRBJ2-5|17
CASSRQEWQGGQETQYF
TGTGCCAGCAGCCGCCAGGAGTGGCAGGGAGGGCAAGAGACCCAGTACTTC
>TRBV29-1|-|-|TRBJ1-4|14
CSVADSATNEKLFF
TGCAGCGTTGCCGACTCTGCAACTAATGAAAAACTGTTTTTT
>TRBV5-1|-|TRBD1|TRBJ2-3|14
CASRPGQGPDTQYF
TGCGCCAGCCGCCCGGGACAGGGCCCAGACACGCAGTATTTT
>TRBV5-8|-|TRBD1|TRBJ2-6|18
CASSFGQGWPSGANVLTF
TGTGCCAGCAGCTTCGGACAGGGTTGGCCCTCTGGGGCCAACGTCCTGACTTTC
>TRBV7-7|once|TRBD2|TRBJ2-1|14
CASSYSGRANEQFF
TGTGCCAGCAGCTATAGCGGGAGGGCCAATGAGCAGTTCTTC
>TRBV11-2|-|TRBD1|TRBJ1-5|14
CASSATGVNQPQHF
TGTGCCAGCAGCGCGACAGGGGTCAATCAGCCCCAGCATTTT
>TRBV12-3/TRBV12-4|-|-|TRBJ1-2|12
CASSSINYGYTF
TGTGCCAGCAGTTCAATTAACTATGGCTACACCTTC
>TRBV4-3|few|-|TRBJ2-4|15
CASSPTQGAKNIQYF
TGCGCCAGCAGCCCCACCCAGGGAGCCAAAAACATTCAGTACTTC
>TRBV5-5|-|-|TRBJ1-1|18
CASRPGLTDGLWNTEAFF
TGTGCCAGCAGACCGGGATTAACCGACGGACTCTGGAACACTGAAGCTTTCTTT
>TRBV6-1|-|-|TRBJ1-2|13
CASRFEGGYGYTF
TGTGCCAGCAGATTTGAGGGAGGCTATGGCTACACCTTC
>TRBV2|few|-|TRBJ1-6|12
CASGLDNSPLHF
TGTGCCAGCGGTTTAGATAATTCACCCCTCCACTTT
>TRBV11-2|-|TRBD2|TRBJ2-1|19
CASSLLSLAGPSSYNEQFF
TGTGCCAGCAGCTTATTATCACTAGCGGGGCCGAGCTCCTACAATGAGCAGTTCTTC
>TRBV5-1|-|-|TRBJ1-1|15
CASSLALAEGTEAFF
TGCGCCAGCAGCTTGGCCTTGGCAGAGGGCACTGAAGCTTTCTTT
>TRBV9|-|-|TRBJ2-7|15
CASSVGGAISYEQYF
TGTGCCAGCAGCGTAGGCGGAGCCATCTCCTACGAGCAGTACTTC
>TRBV5-4|-|TRBD2|TRBJ2-4|17
CASSLVGLAGEENIQYF
TGTGCCAGCAGCTTGGTAGGGCTAGCGGGAGAGGAAAACATTCAGTACTTC
>TRBV11-2|-|-|TRBJ2-5|16
CASSLDGRGAWETQYF
TGTGCCAGCAGCTTAGACGGTCGGGGGGCGTGGGAGACCCAGTACTTC